Below are 15 T cell receptor beta chains sequenced from a single sample in a study of blood T cells in healthy people across ages (dated by TCRdb to between 2014 and 2017). The library was prepared using 5' RACE. The instrument given in TCRdb is Illumina HiSeq 2500. A second PCR of about 6 to 11 cycles was run with a J-beta primer mix and a sample-barcoded 5' primer. The public reads were quality trimmed at Q25 with fastp and then assembled into clones with MiXCR by TCRdb, keeping productive beta chains. For every CDR3 protein sequence, its rows merge into one entry that carries the most common genes and DNA. This sample lists 950,000 to 1,200,000 distinct CDR3 sequences; around two fifths were detected once. Together, the top ten hold around 13% of the sample. Sequencing used blood. The receptors were gathered from a young man in good health.

This clonotype was seen a few times. The chain carries TRBV20-1 and TRBJ2-6; 9 bases fit TRBD1. Trimming at V came to 3 bases and at J to 1 base, leaving 10 bases not matched to a gene. The CDR3 loop spans 18 amino acids. CDR1 DFQATT and CDR2 SNEGSKA come from the germline V gene (reference sequence). For the CDR3, the DNA is TGCAGTGCTAGCTCTTCGGGACAGGGAGGATCTGGGGCCAACGTCCTGACTTTC. As protein: CSASSSGQGGSGANVLTF.

Ten or more counts support this clonotype. The chain couples TRBV25-1 to TRBJ1-1, with D hard to call. Trimming cost V 7 bases and J 3 bases, with 12 bases left between them. The CDR3 spans 13 residues. Germline V gene lookup returns CDR1 MGHDK and CDR2 SYGVNS. The CDR3 coding sequence is TGTGCCAGCACCGCCCTTGGGGACACTGAAGCTTTCTTT. This codes for CASTALGDTEAFF. The full variable domain, in which reference TRBV25-1 and TRBJ1-1 provide the parts outside the CDR3, is EADIYQTPRYLVIGTGKKITLECSQTMGHDKMYWYQQDPGMELHLIHYSYGVNSTEKGDLSSESTVSRIRTEHFPLTLESARPSHTSQYLCASTALGDTEAFFGQGTRLTVV.

The chain employs TRBV10-3 and TRBJ2-1; 11 bases align to TRBD2. CDR3 length: 16 amino acids. Germline V lookup: CDR1 ENHRY, CDR2 SYGVKD. V shed 9 bases and J 3 bases; nucleotides not matched to a gene: 10. The CDR3, as DNA: TGTGCCATTGGGGGGGCTAGCGGGGGGTACTACAATGAGCAGTTCTTC. Its protein is CAIGGASGGYYNEQFF.

This clonotype was observed a few times. The chain carries TRBV7-6 and TRBJ1-5; no reliable D call. V lost 5 bases, J lost 6 bases, and 14 bases lay in between. Germline values: CDR1 SGHVS, CDR2 FNYEAQ. The CDR3 loop spans 14 amino acids. The chain's CDR3 is CASSTRKGLQPQHF. CDR3 in DNA: TGTGCCAGCAGCACCAGGAAAGGTCTTCAGCCCCAGCATTTT. Based on the CDR3 plus reference TRBV7-6 and TRBJ1-5, the full variable domain is GAGVSQSPRYKVTKRGQDVALRCDPISGHVSLYWYRQALGQGPEFLTYFNYEAQQDKSGLPNDRFSAERPEGSISTLTIQRTEQRDSAMYRCASSTRKGLQPQHFGDGTRLSIL.

V usage is TRBV7-2 and J usage is TRBJ2-1, with D possibly matching TRBD2 (7 bases). The germline V gene has CDR1 SGHTA and CDR2 FQGNSA. Between the trimmed V and J ends, which lost 7 bases and 4 bases, there was a span of 20 bases. This CDR3 has 16 residues. CDR3 in amino acids: CASIKTAGAPYNEQFF. DNA for the CDR3: TGTGCCAGCATCAAGACTGCGGGGGCGCCATACAATGAGCAGTTCTTC.

The chain has TRBV7-2 and TRBJ1-1, with 8 bases lining up with TRBD1. Germline V gene data show CDR1 as SGHTA and CDR2 as FQGNSA. This CDR3 comprises 17 residues. Trimming at V came to 1 base and at J to 0 bases, leaving 7 bases not matched to a gene. The CDR3 loop is CASSLGPRGLVNTEAFF. In DNA, the CDR3 is TGTGCCAGCAGCTTAGGTCCCAGGGGGCTAGTGAACACTGAAGCTTTCTTT.

The chain is built from TRBV5-6 and TRBJ1-1; unclear D gene. V gave up 0 bases and J gave up 7 bases, with 4 bases separating them. This CDR3 has 11 amino acids. CDR1 is SGHDT, CDR2 YYEEEE, per germline. Here the CDR3 DNA reads TGTGCCAGCAGCTTGGAGGATGAAGCTTTCTTT. Protein: CASSLEDEAFF.

The chain uses TRBV12-3 or TRBV12-4 and TRBJ2-3, with D possibly TRBD2 on 7 matching bases. The CDR3 has 16 amino acids. Trimming removed 5 bases at V and 0 bases at J, with 15 bases between. The CDR3, as DNA: TGTGCCAGCAGTCTCCTCGCGGGGGCGAGCACAGATACGCAGTATTTT. It is translated as CASSLLAGASTDTQYF.

J is TRBJ2-5 and V is TRBV20-1; D gene unclear. Matching the DNA end better, TRBJ2-7 makes the J call doubtful. The CDR3 covers 13 residues. Germline CDR1 is DFQATT and CDR2 is SNEGSKA (reference sequence). CDR3 residues: CSASSVPVYEQYF. The CDR3 DNA is TGCAGTGCTAGCTCGGTGCCGGTTTACGAGCAGTACTTC.

This clonotype was seen a few times. The rearrangement uses TRBV12-5 and TRBJ2-7; D might be TRBD1 (5 bases). CDR1 is LGHNT, CDR2 FRNRAP, per germline. Trimming stripped 0 bases from V and 1 base from J, with 13 bases between. This CDR3 region has 16 residues. This CDR3 is CASGLVWAGISYEQYF. The CDR3 coding sequence is TGTGCTAGTGGTTTGGTATGGGCAGGGATATCCTACGAGCAGTACTTC.

The chain joins TRBV5-5 to TRBJ2-7; D is possibly TRBD1 or TRBD2 (5 bases each). V lost 4 bases and J 3 bases, leaving 14 bases between the germline ends. Germline V gives CDR1 SGHKS, CDR2 YYEKEE (reference sequence). This CDR3 has 14 residues. The CDR3: CASSNRDGLYEQYF. CDR3 sequence (DNA): TGTGCCAGCAGCAACCGGGACGGACTCTACGAGCAGTACTTC.

This clonotype was found a few times. The gene calls are TRBV28 and TRBJ2-2; 10 bases map to TRBD1. V lost 4 bases, J lost 7 bases, and 9 bases stayed unmatched. Germline V gives CDR1 MDHEN, CDR2 SYDVKM. The CDR3 contains 16 residues. The CDR3 loop reads CASSYTDRGIVGELFF. The CDR3 nucleotides read TGTGCCAGCAGTTATACGGACAGGGGGATTGTCGGGGAGCTGTTTTTT.

V usage is TRBV20-1 and J usage is TRBJ2-3, with 11 bases matching TRBD2. Trimming cost V 2 bases and J 6 bases; bases outside gene matches: 10. Looked up from germline, CDR1 is DFQATT and CDR2 is SNEGSKA (reference sequence). The CDR3 has 16 amino acids. The CDR3 nucleotides read TGCAGTGCTAGATTCGGTAGCGGGGGGGCCTCTGATACGCAGTATTTT. It encodes CSARFGSGGASDTQYF.

This clonotype showed up just a few times. J is TRBJ2-2 and V is TRBV28; TRBD1 matches at 11 bases. This CDR3 comprises 16 residues. Germline CDR1 is MDHEN and CDR2 is SYDVKM. J was trimmed by 7 bases and V by 7 bases; bases with no gene match: 11. CDR3 nucleotide sequence: TGTGCCAGCAAACTCCCGGACAGGGGGCAAATCGGGGAGCTGTTTTTT. This codes for CASKLPDRGQIGELFF.

CDR3 loop: CASSYSSDSNYGYTF. In nucleotides, the CDR3 is TGTGCCAGCAGTTACTCGTCGGACAGTAACTATGGCTACACCTTC. The chain employs TRBV6-5 and TRBJ1-2, with D maybe TRBD1 (6 bases). CDR1 is MNHEY, CDR2 SVGAGI, per germline. The CDR3 loop spans 15 amino acids. Trimming stripped 0 bases from V and 1 base from J, with 9 bases between.